These 18 T cell receptor beta chains were all obtained from the same sample, sequenced in a study of blood T cell repertoires in COVID-19. Only in-frame clones appear in the TCRdb table, and some are missing; sequencing was by immunoSEQ multiplex PCR. Of a few hundred thousand clones listed, roughly 90% are singletons. The sample comprised peripheral blood. These receptor sequences come from a man aged 55 to 70 who had recovered from COVID-19.

The rearrangement joins TRBV27 to TRBJ2-3, with 10 bases aligning to TRBD1. There are 15 residues in the CDR3. V trimming: 8 bases; J trimming: 4 bases; junction bases outside the gene matches: 9. Germline assignment: CDR1 MNHEY and CDR2 SMNVEV (reference sequence). DNA of the CDR3: TGTGCCAGCCGCTACGGGGACAGGGGACCAGATACGCAGTATTTT. Its protein product is CASRYGDRGPDTQYF.

V is TRBV4-2 and J is TRBJ1-4; 7 bases align to TRBD1. The germline V gene encodes CDR1 LGHNA and CDR2 YNFKEQ. J lost 8 bases, V lost 4 bases, and 7 bases had no gene match. The CDR3 is made up of 14 amino acids. DNA of the CDR3: TGTGCCAGCAGCCTCGACAGGGTGCCCGAAAAACTGTTTTTT. Its translation: CASSLDRVPEKLFF.

CDR3 in DNA: TGTGCCAGCAGCTCAAGGAGCGGCGATGAGCAGTTCTTC. This translates into CASSSRSGDEQFF. V and J are TRBV5-4 and TRBJ2-1; D is possibly TRBD2 (5 bases). Deletions cut 3 bases from V and 8 bases from J, with 12 bases between. This CDR3 comprises 13 residues. Germline CDR1 reads SGHNT; CDR2 reads YYREEE (reference sequence).

The rearrangement joins TRBV11-2 to TRBJ2-1; TRBD1 is a possible D gene (8 bases). The V and J ends lost 0 bases and 15 bases respectively, with 18 bases between them. CDR3 length: 14 amino acids. Germline-derived CDR1 and CDR2 are SGHAT and FQNNGV. CDR3 in DNA: TGTGCCAGCAGCTTAGATGGACAGGGAGGGGGGCCGTTCTTC. Its protein is CASSLDGQGGGPFF. Variable domain in full (rest from reference TRBV11-2 and TRBJ2-1): EAGVAQSPRYKIIEKRQSVAFWCNPISGHATLYWYQQILGQGPKLLIQFQNNGVVDDSQLPKDRFSAERLKGVDSTLKIQPAKLEDSAVYLCASSLDGQGGGPFFGPGTRLTVL.

The gene calls are TRBV4-2 and TRBJ1-2, with a possible D match to TRBD1 (5 bases). The CDR3 is 14 residues long. The germline CDR1 and CDR2 sequences are LGHNA and YNFKEQ. Deletions cut 1 base from V and 4 bases from J, with 10 bases between. The CDR3 DNA is TGTGCCAGCAGCCAAGTGTCAGGGTTCTATGGCTACACCTTC. Translating gives CASSQVSGFYGYTF.

The V gene is TRBV18, the J gene TRBJ1-1, with 9 bases identical to TRBD1. CDR1 and CDR2 (germline): KGHSH, LQKENI. V lost 5 bases to trimming and J lost 0 bases; unmatched junction nucleotides: 4. The CDR3 has 15 amino acids. This CDR3 is CASSFGTGMNTEAFF. The CDR3 DNA reads as TGTGCCAGCTCATTCGGGACAGGGATGAACACTGAAGCTTTCTTT.

The chain uses TRBV19 and TRBJ2-6, with 7 bases identical to TRBD1. This CDR3 is built from 24 residues. Germline trimming cut 0 bases from V and 0 bases from J; bases unmatched to any gene: 23. Germline CDR1 LNHDA, CDR2 SQIVND (reference sequence). CDR3 amino acids: CASSIDRTSPALDRDPSGANVLTF. DNA of the CDR3: TGTGCCAGTAGTATAGATCGGACGTCTCCGGCCCTAGACAGGGACCCCTCTGGGGCCAACGTCCTGACTTTC.

The chain carries TRBV18 and TRBJ1-1, with D uncertain. CDR1 and CDR2 (germline): KGHSH, LQKENI. V lost 0 bases and J 8 bases, leaving 10 bases between the germline ends. The CDR3 is 13 residues long. The CDR3 nucleotides read TGTGCCAGCTCACCACCTGGGCCGATCGAAGCTTTCTTT. Translated: CASSPPGPIEAFF.

The V and J genes are TRBV6-5 and TRBJ2-7, with 7 bases aligning to TRBD1. The CDR3 runs to 16 residues. V dropped 0 bases and J dropped 7; count of bases not matched to a gene: 12. Germline assignment: CDR1 MNHEY and CDR2 SVGAGI. DNA for the CDR3: TGTGCCAGCAGTTACTCGACCGGACAGGCCATCCGGGAGCAGTACTTC. Amino acid sequence: CASSYSTGQAIREQYF.

J is TRBJ2-5 and V is TRBV5-1; TRBD1 matches at 7 bases. The CDR3 spans 18 residues. Germline lookup yields CDR1 SGHRS and CDR2 YFSETQ. V lost 2 bases and J lost 4; bases outside the gene matches: 17. CDR3 DNA sequence: TGCGCCAGCAGCTTCGACAGGGAGAAACGGTTTCAGGGAGAGACCCAGTACTTC. It translates to CASSFDREKRFQGETQYF.

This clone was observed a few times. V is TRBV6-5 and J is TRBJ2-5; D gene unclear. With 0 bases removed from V and 4 bases from J, the gap between germline ends came to 3 bases. CDR3 length: 12 residues. The V gene's germline CDR1 is MNHEY and CDR2 SVGAGI. The CDR3 spells CASSYSRETQYF. The CDR3 DNA reads TGTGCCAGCAGTTACTCTCGAGAGACCCAGTACTTC.

J is TRBJ2-3 and V is TRBV5-1, with 9 bases that match TRBD2. Trimming cost V 0 bases and J 4 bases; bases outside gene matches: 9. Per the germline V gene, CDR1 is SGHRS and CDR2 is YFSETQ. The CDR3 covers 17 residues. For the CDR3, the DNA is TGCGCCAGCAGCTTGGATGAGAGCGGGGGGAGGGCAGATACGCAGTATTTT. Its translation: CASSLDESGGRADTQYF.

This sequence joins TRBV19 and TRBJ1-4; D is uncertain. Germline-derived CDR1 and CDR2 are LNHDA and SQIVND (reference sequence). The CDR3 is 14 residues long. With 6 bases removed from V and 4 bases from J, the gap between germline ends came to 12 bases. The CDR3 nucleotides are TGTGCCAGTAGGACAAGGGAGGGTAATGAAAAACTGTTTTTT. It encodes CASRTREGNEKLFF.

The chain couples TRBV9 to TRBJ2-1; D is perhaps TRBD2 (6 bases). The CDR3 extends over 17 amino acids. The ends were cut back, 0 bases at V and 2 bases at J, with 15 bases in the middle. Germline V gene data show CDR1 as SGDLS and CDR2 as YYNGEE. DNA for the CDR3: TGTGCCAGCAGCGTAGACCCTCGGACTACCACCTACAATGAGCAGTTCTTC. Translating it yields CASSVDPRTTTYNEQFF.

The CDR3 loop is CASSGAHEQYF. The CDR3 coding sequence is TGTGCCAGCAGTGGCGCACACGAGCAGTACTTC. V gene TRBV2 combines with J gene TRBJ2-7, with unresolved D. This CDR3 spans 11 amino acids. Germline CDR1 SNHLY, CDR2 FYNNEI. The V gene lost 4 bases and the J gene lost 5 bases, with 6 bases spanning the gap.

The chain combines TRBV10-3 with TRBJ2-3, with 8 bases identical to TRBD2. J gave up 0 bases and V 11 bases, and 10 bases lay outside the gene matches. This CDR3 contains 15 residues. In germline, CDR1 is ENHRY, CDR2 SYGVKD. The CDR3 reads CAVYGGDPSTDTQYF. CDR3 nucleotide sequence: TGTGCCGTATACGGGGGGGACCCTAGCACAGATACGCAGTATTTT.

The V gene is TRBV7-2, the J gene TRBJ2-5; no definite D call. The CDR3 loop spans 13 amino acids. Germline V gene sequence: CDR1 SGHTA, CDR2 FQGNSA. V lost 4 bases and J 5 bases, leaving 11 bases between the germline ends. The CDR3 nucleotides read TGTGCCAGCAGCTCTACGACACGGGAGACCCAGTACTTC. It is translated as CASSSTTRETQYF.

The chain is built from TRBV19 and TRBJ1-6; D ambiguous. The CDR3 has 14 amino acids. The germline V and J ends were trimmed by 6 bases and 0 bases, with 6 bases remaining between them. Germline V gene lookup returns CDR1 LNHDA and CDR2 SQIVND (reference sequence). The CDR3 coding sequence is TGTGCCAGTAGACAGAGCTCCTATAATTCACCCCTCCACTTT. Encoded protein: CASRQSSYNSPLHF.